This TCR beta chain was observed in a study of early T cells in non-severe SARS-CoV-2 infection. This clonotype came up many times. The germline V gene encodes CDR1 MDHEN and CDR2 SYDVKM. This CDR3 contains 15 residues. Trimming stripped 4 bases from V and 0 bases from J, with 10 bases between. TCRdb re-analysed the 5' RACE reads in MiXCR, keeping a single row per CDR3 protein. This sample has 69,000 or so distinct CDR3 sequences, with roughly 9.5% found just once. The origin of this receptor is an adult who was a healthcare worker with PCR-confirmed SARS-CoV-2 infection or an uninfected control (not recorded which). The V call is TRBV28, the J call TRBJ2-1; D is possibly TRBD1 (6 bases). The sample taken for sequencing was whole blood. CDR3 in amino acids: CASSSGQTSYNEQFF. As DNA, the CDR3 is TGTGCCAGCAGTTCAGGACAGACCTCCTACAATGAGCAGTTCTTC.